These T cell receptor beta chains were read from a single sample in a study of T cell changes during pregnancy in multiple sclerosis. Profiling relied on immunoSEQ multiplex PCR, and the TCRdb table lists in-frame clones only, not all of them. The table includes around 80,000 clones, around 94% detected once. The material was peripheral blood, obtained in the second trimester of pregnancy. Every receptor here comes from a female donor in good health, enrolled as a control in a pregnancy study. Each CDR3 is given with its conserved first and last residue. A D gene is named only where the DNA matches it firmly. Some rows have no size entry. The others give once, few or many, or a class for an expanded clone.

d_gene: -; abundance: -; v_gene: TRBV5-4; j_gene: TRBJ2-5; CDR3nt: TGTGCCAGCAGCTTGGACGCGGAGGGGGCGGGAGAGACCCAGTACTTC; CDR3aa: CASSLDAEGAGETQYF
d_gene: -; abundance: -; v_gene: TRBV28; j_gene: TRBJ2-1; CDR3nt: TGTGCCAGCACCGGTCAGGGAGGAAGCAATGAGCAGTTCTTC; CDR3aa: CASTGQGGSNEQFF
d_gene: TRBD1; abundance: once; v_gene: TRBV6-5; j_gene: TRBJ1-4; CDR3nt: TGTGCCAGCAGTCCTGACAGGGTCCATGAAAAACTGTTTTTT; CDR3aa: CASSPDRVHEKLFF
d_gene: -; abundance: -; v_gene: TRBV6-6; j_gene: TRBJ2-7; CDR3nt: TGTGCCAGCAGTTACTTACCTAAGGAGTACGAGCAGTACTTC; CDR3aa: CASSYLPKEYEQYF
d_gene: -; abundance: -; v_gene: TRBV27; j_gene: TRBJ2-7; CDR3nt: TGTGCCAGCAGTCCGTCAGGCCCCACCTACGAGCAGTACTTC; CDR3aa: CASSPSGPTYEQYF
d_gene: TRBD1; abundance: -; v_gene: TRBV2; j_gene: TRBJ1-5; CDR3nt: TGTGCCAGCAGACCTTCGGCAGGGGGCACGCAGCCCCAGCATTTT; CDR3aa: CASRPSAGGTQPQHF
d_gene: TRBD2; abundance: -; v_gene: TRBV9; j_gene: TRBJ2-7; CDR3nt: TGTGCCAGCAGCGTAGGACTAGCGGGGGCCTACGAGCAGTACTTC; CDR3aa: CASSVGLAGAYEQYF
d_gene: TRBD2; abundance: -; v_gene: TRBV6-6; j_gene: TRBJ2-7; CDR3nt: TGTGCCAGCTGGGGGGGTAGCTACGAGCAGTACTTC; CDR3aa: CASWGGSYEQYF
d_gene: -; abundance: -; v_gene: TRBV20-1; j_gene: TRBJ2-3; CDR3nt: TGCAGTGCCCTCACAGATACGCAGTATTTT; CDR3aa: CSALTDTQYF
d_gene: -; abundance: -; v_gene: TRBV2; j_gene: TRBJ2-1; CDR3nt: TGTGCCAGCAGTGAAGAGGGGGCGGGGTACAATGAGCAGTTCTTC; CDR3aa: CASSEEGAGYNEQFF
d_gene: -; abundance: -; v_gene: TRBV29-1; j_gene: TRBJ1-1; CDR3nt: TGCAGCGTTGAGGCCCTTTCAGGAGCTTTCTTT; CDR3aa: CSVEALSGAFF
d_gene: TRBD2; abundance: -; v_gene: TRBV10-1; j_gene: TRBJ2-1; CDR3nt: TGCGCCAGCAGCGATCGCCTGGGGAGGGTACCGGGACTAGCTAACAATGAGCAGTTCTTC; CDR3aa: CASSDRLGRVPGLANNEQFF
d_gene: TRBD2; abundance: -; v_gene: TRBV6-1; j_gene: TRBJ2-3; CDR3nt: TGTGCCAGCAATCCTCTAGCGGGAGTGGGAGATACGCAGTATTTT; CDR3aa: CASNPLAGVGDTQYF
d_gene: TRBD1; abundance: -; v_gene: TRBV5-1; j_gene: TRBJ1-2; CDR3nt: TGCGCCAGCAGCACAACGACAGGGGTCTATGGCTACACCTTC; CDR3aa: CASSTTTGVYGYTF
d_gene: -; abundance: -; v_gene: TRBV7-2; j_gene: TRBJ1-2; CDR3nt: TGTGCCAGCAGCCTTGACAGGACCCGGCAAGGAAGGGGCTACACCTTC; CDR3aa: CASSLDRTRQGRGYTF
d_gene: TRBD2; abundance: once; v_gene: TRBV4-2; j_gene: TRBJ2-7; CDR3nt: TGTGCCAGCAGCCAAGATGGGACTATAGTCTCTTACGAGCAGTACTTC; CDR3aa: CASSQDGTIVSYEQYF
d_gene: TRBD1; abundance: -; v_gene: TRBV2; j_gene: TRBJ2-7; CDR3nt: TGTGCCAGCAGTTGGGACAGGGCCTACGAGCAGTACTTC; CDR3aa: CASSWDRAYEQYF
d_gene: -; abundance: -; v_gene: TRBV4-1; j_gene: TRBJ1-2; CDR3nt: TGCGCCAGCAGCCAAGATCCGGGTGCAGAGAACTATGGCTACACCTTC; CDR3aa: CASSQDPGAENYGYTF
d_gene: -; abundance: -; v_gene: TRBV1; j_gene: TRBJ1-5; CDR3nt: TGCACCAGCAGCCAAGAAGTAAAAGGGACAAATCAGCCCCAGCATTTT; CDR3aa: CTSSQEVKGTNQPQHF
d_gene: TRBD2; abundance: -; v_gene: TRBV4-1; j_gene: TRBJ2-1; CDR3nt: TGCGCCAGCAGCCAAGTTGGGGGACTAGTTGTAAATGAGCAGTTCTTC; CDR3aa: CASSQVGGLVVNEQFF
d_gene: -; abundance: -; v_gene: TRBV5-1; j_gene: TRBJ1-3; CDR3nt: TGCGCCAGCAGCGACAATCCGGGGATCTCTGGAAACACCATATATTTT; CDR3aa: CASSDNPGISGNTIYF
d_gene: TRBD1; abundance: -; v_gene: TRBV28; j_gene: TRBJ1-1; CDR3nt: TGTGCCAGCAGTCCAATAACAGGGGGCTCAACTGAAGCTTTCTTT; CDR3aa: CASSPITGGSTEAFF
d_gene: -; abundance: once; v_gene: TRBV10-3; j_gene: TRBJ2-3; CDR3nt: TGTGCCATCAGTGAGGTTCCTTCCACAGATACGCAGTATTTT; CDR3aa: CAISEVPSTDTQYF
d_gene: -; abundance: -; v_gene: TRBV21-1; j_gene: TRBJ2-7; CDR3nt: TGTGCCAGCAGCAAATCAGGGACCTACGAGCAGTACTTC; CDR3aa: CASSKSGTYEQYF
d_gene: TRBD1; abundance: -; v_gene: TRBV11-2; j_gene: TRBJ2-7; CDR3nt: TGTGCCAGCAGCTTAGATAGACAGGGGGGTCGCCGAGGAGCTCGGGAGCAGTACTTC; CDR3aa: CASSLDRQGGRRGAREQYF
d_gene: TRBD1; abundance: -; v_gene: TRBV7-9; j_gene: TRBJ1-5; CDR3nt: TGTGCCAGCAGCTCCACAGGGGGGAATCAGCCCCAGCATTTT; CDR3aa: CASSSTGGNQPQHF
d_gene: -; abundance: -; v_gene: TRBV27; j_gene: TRBJ2-7; CDR3nt: TGTGCCAGCAGTCCGACCCTGGACAGCTACGAGCAGTACTTC; CDR3aa: CASSPTLDSYEQYF
d_gene: -; abundance: -; v_gene: TRBV6-4; j_gene: TRBJ2-6; CDR3nt: TGTGCCAGCAGTGGCAGGGCGGACTCTGGGGCCAACGTCCTGACTTTC; CDR3aa: CASSGRADSGANVLTF
d_gene: -; abundance: -; v_gene: TRBV25-1; j_gene: TRBJ2-7; CDR3nt: TGTGCCAGCAGTTCACAGGGCTTCTACGAGCAGTACTTC; CDR3aa: CASSSQGFYEQYF
d_gene: -; abundance: -; v_gene: TRBV29-1; j_gene: TRBJ1-1; CDR3nt: TGCAGCGTTGACCCCTTCCCCACTGAAGCTTTCTTT; CDR3aa: CSVDPFPTEAFF
d_gene: TRBD2; abundance: -; v_gene: TRBV4-1; j_gene: TRBJ2-7; CDR3nt: TGCGCCAGCAGCCACGTGGGGGGAGGGGTCGAGCAGTACTTC; CDR3aa: CASSHVGGGVEQYF
d_gene: -; abundance: few; v_gene: TRBV19; j_gene: TRBJ1-1; CDR3nt: TGTGCCAGTAGTCCCCGGGACACCACTGAAGCTTTCTTT; CDR3aa: CASSPRDTTEAFF
d_gene: -; abundance: -; v_gene: TRBV5-1; j_gene: TRBJ2-3; CDR3nt: TGCGCCAGCACCAAAGACAACACAGATACGCAGTATTTT; CDR3aa: CASTKDNTDTQYF
d_gene: -; abundance: -; v_gene: TRBV5-1; j_gene: TRBJ2-2; CDR3nt: TGCGCCAGCAGCTTGTACGGAGTAGGCACCGGGGAGCTGTTTTTT; CDR3aa: CASSLYGVGTGELFF
d_gene: TRBD2; abundance: -; v_gene: TRBV7-2; j_gene: TRBJ2-3; CDR3nt: TGTGCCAGCCATAAGAGACTAGCGGGAGAAGGGGATACGCAGTATTTT; CDR3aa: CASHKRLAGEGDTQYF
d_gene: TRBD2; abundance: -; v_gene: TRBV27; j_gene: TRBJ2-3; CDR3nt: TGTGCCACGCAGACTAGCGGGAGGGTTTGGGATACGCAGTATTTT; CDR3aa: CATQTSGRVWDTQYF
d_gene: TRBD1; abundance: -; v_gene: TRBV7-9; j_gene: TRBJ2-3; CDR3nt: TGTGCCAGCAGCTACTCCGACAGGGGGGGGACAGATACGCAGTATTTT; CDR3aa: CASSYSDRGGTDTQYF
d_gene: -; abundance: -; v_gene: TRBV2; j_gene: TRBJ2-3; CDR3nt: TGTGCCAGCAGTGAATGGGCTAGCGACGGGGATACGCAGTATTTT; CDR3aa: CASSEWASDGDTQYF
d_gene: -; abundance: once; v_gene: TRBV6-6; j_gene: TRBJ2-1; CDR3nt: TGTGCCAGCACCCACCGAGAGGGAAGGGCGTACAATGAGCAGTTCTTC; CDR3aa: CASTHREGRAYNEQFF
d_gene: -; abundance: -; v_gene: TRBV7-2; j_gene: TRBJ1-5; CDR3nt: TGTGCCAGCAGCTCCCAGTACGGGGGATATAGCAATCAGCCCCAGCATTTT; CDR3aa: CASSSQYGGYSNQPQHF
d_gene: -; abundance: -; v_gene: TRBV5-1; j_gene: TRBJ1-4; CDR3nt: TGCGCCAGCAGCTTGGTGGCGGGGAGCAATGAAAAACTGTTTTTT; CDR3aa: CASSLVAGSNEKLFF
d_gene: -; abundance: once; v_gene: TRBV4-2; j_gene: TRBJ1-3; CDR3nt: TGTGCCAGCAGCCAAGAGTTCGTACTCTCTGGAAACACCATATATTTT; CDR3aa: CASSQEFVLSGNTIYF
d_gene: TRBD1; abundance: -; v_gene: TRBV28; j_gene: TRBJ1-1; CDR3nt: TGTGCCAGCAGTACCGGGACAGGGGACACTGAAGCTTTCTTT; CDR3aa: CASSTGTGDTEAFF
d_gene: -; abundance: -; v_gene: TRBV2; j_gene: TRBJ2-1; CDR3nt: TGTGCCAGCAGTGAGAGAAATGAGCAGTTCTTC; CDR3aa: CASSERNEQFF
d_gene: TRBD2; abundance: -; v_gene: TRBV10-1; j_gene: TRBJ2-7; CDR3nt: TGCGCCAGCAATTTGTCTAGCGGACCGACCGACTACGAGCAGTACTTC; CDR3aa: CASNLSSGPTDYEQYF
d_gene: TRBD1; abundance: -; v_gene: TRBV15; j_gene: TRBJ2-7; CDR3nt: TGTGCCACCAGCAGAGAGGGACAGGGCTACGAGCAGTACTTC; CDR3aa: CATSREGQGYEQYF
d_gene: TRBD2; abundance: -; v_gene: TRBV2; j_gene: TRBJ2-7; CDR3nt: TGTGCCAGCCAGCGGGAGGCTTCCTACGAGCAGTACTTC; CDR3aa: CASQREASYEQYF
d_gene: TRBD2; abundance: -; v_gene: TRBV6-1; j_gene: TRBJ2-1; CDR3nt: TGTGCCAGCATCAGAGCGGGAGAAGGGTACAATGAGCAGTTCTTC; CDR3aa: CASIRAGEGYNEQFF
d_gene: TRBD1; abundance: -; v_gene: TRBV15; j_gene: TRBJ1-1; CDR3nt: TGTGCCACCAGCAGAGATGTAGAGGGGGCCGTCACTGAAGCTTTCTTT; CDR3aa: CATSRDVEGAVTEAFF
d_gene: TRBD2; abundance: -; v_gene: TRBV5-1; j_gene: TRBJ2-7; CDR3nt: TGCGCCAGCAGCTTGGAACCGGGAGGGACCTACGAGCAGTACTTC; CDR3aa: CASSLEPGGTYEQYF
d_gene: -; abundance: -; v_gene: TRBV5-8; j_gene: TRBJ1-1; CDR3nt: TGTGCCAGCAGCATACAGGGTACGAACACTGAAGCTTTCTTT; CDR3aa: CASSIQGTNTEAFF